Below are 14 T cell receptor beta chains sequenced from a single sample in a study of T cells in Graves' hyperthyroidism and ophthalmopathy. TCR beta CDR3 region amplification was performed from RNA transcripts. Carried out on the TCR CDR3, a first-round RT-PCR used the HTBI primer set. Using its own MiXCR run on the multiplex PCR reads, TCRdb lists one record per CDR3 protein. The profile shows 450,000 to 700,000 distinct CDR3 sequences, around 46% of them singletons. The sample was peripheral blood or thyroid tissue (not recorded which). The receptors come from an adult woman with Graves' disease, either hyperthyroidism or ophthalmopathy (not recorded which).

This clonotype has ten or more counts. This chain links TRBV5-4 with TRBJ1-5; the D gene is possibly TRBD1 (6 bases). V was pared by 5 bases and J by 3 bases, with 9 bases between. The CDR3 is 13 amino acids. Germline lookup yields CDR1 SGHNT and CDR2 YYREEE (reference sequence). The CDR3 region is CASRRDINQPQHF. CDR3 in DNA: TGTGCCAGCAGGAGGGACATCAATCAGCCCCAGCATTTT.

The chain combines TRBV20-1 with TRBJ2-7, with a weak D call TRBD2 (6 bases). Germline V lookup: CDR1 DFQATT, CDR2 SNEGSKA (reference sequence). This CDR3 comprises 14 residues. V lost 6 bases to trimming and J lost 2 bases, with 17 bases between them. The CDR3 reads CSAVRNGRAYEQYF. For the CDR3, the DNA is TGCAGTGCCGTAAGGAACGGGAGAGCCTACGAGCAGTACTTC.

This clonotype was recorded many times. This sequence joins TRBV9 and TRBJ2-7; D not certain. This CDR3 region has 14 residues. Germline lookup yields CDR1 SGDLS and CDR2 YYNGEE. V lost 0 bases and J lost 0, with 7 bases in between. The CDR3 DNA follows: TGTGCCAGCAGCGTAGCCAGCTTCTCCTACGAGCAGTACTTC. Its translation: CASSVASFSYEQYF.

This clonotype was recorded once. The genes are TRBV7-3 and TRBJ1-5, with D perhaps TRBD1 (5 bases). V dropped 2 bases and J dropped 3 bases, with 29 bases sitting between them. The CDR3 sequence is 21 residues long. Looked up from germline, CDR1 is SGHTA and CDR2 is FQGTGA. The CDR3 is CASSLSDQWGYGLGLNQPQHF. The CDR3 DNA sequence: TGTGCCAGCAGCTTATCTGACCAGTGGGGATACGGACTGGGGCTCAATCAGCCCCAGCATTTT.

V gene TRBV6-5 combines with J gene TRBJ1-6, with 7 bases lining up with TRBD1. CDR1 and CDR2 (germline): MNHEY, SVGAGI. Trimming cost V 0 bases and J 2 bases; bases outside gene matches: 1. This CDR3 contains 16 residues. CDR3 DNA: TGTGCCAGCAGTTACTCTGGGACAGCCTATAATTCACCCCTCCACTTT. As protein: CASSYSGTAYNSPLHF.

This clonotype showed up many times. The genes are TRBV29-1 and TRBJ2-5; tentatively, D is TRBD2 (5 bases). Trimming pared 5 bases from V and 5 bases from J, leaving 18 bases between. This CDR3 has 14 amino acids. The germline V gene encodes CDR1 SQVTM and CDR2 ANQGSEA. CDR3 nucleotide sequence: TGCAGCGTTTTGCCCCGGGGTAGGAGCGAGACCCAGTACTTC. Translation: CSVLPRGRSETQYF.

The table lists this clonotype with a few counts. This sequence joins TRBV2 and TRBJ1-2; D is perhaps TRBD1 (6 bases). The V end lost 3 bases, the J end lost 4 bases, and 9 bases lay between the germline ends. The CDR3 totals 13 residues. Germline V gene lookup returns CDR1 SNHLY and CDR2 FYNNEI. CDR3 amino acids: CASSDQGPYGYTF. CDR3 DNA: TGTGCCAGCAGTGATCAGGGGCCCTATGGCTACACCTTC. The full variable domain, rest sourced from reference TRBV2 and TRBJ1-2, is EPEVTQTPSHQVTQMGQEVILRCVPISNHLYFYWYRQILGQKVEFLVSFYNNEISEKSEIFDDQFSVERPDGSNFTLKIRSTKLEDSAMYFCASSDQGPYGYTFGSGTRLTVV.

This clonotype has at least ten counts. The chain combines TRBV19 with TRBJ1-1, with D hard to call. Germline assignment: CDR1 LNHDA and CDR2 SQIVND (reference sequence). The V and J ends lost 7 bases and 0 bases respectively, with 12 bases between them. This CDR3 comprises 14 residues. Written as DNA, the CDR3 is TGTGCCAGTAATATTGTCGGGGTGAACACTGAAGCTTTCTTT. This gives the protein CASNIVGVNTEAFF.

The V gene is TRBV7-2, the J gene TRBJ2-5; D is uncertain. With 2 bases removed from V and 7 bases from J, the gap between germline ends came to 11 bases. CDR3 size: 13 residues. The germline V gene encodes CDR1 SGHTA and CDR2 FQGNSA. CDR3 sequence reads: CASSLSGRLTQYF. The DNA for the CDR3 is TGTGCCAGCAGCTTAAGTGGCAGGTTGACCCAGTACTTC.

The chain combines TRBV14 with TRBJ2-5, with D uncertain. In germline, CDR1 is SGHDN, CDR2 FVKESK. The CDR3 runs 11 residues. V was cut by 7 bases and J by 5 bases, with 8 bases left in between. DNA of the CDR3: TGTGCCAGCATCCCTACGGAGACCCAGTACTTC. Translating it yields CASIPTETQYF.

The genes are TRBV29-1 and TRBJ1-6; D is ambiguous. This CDR3 is 13 amino acids long. Germline V gene sequence: CDR1 SQVTM, CDR2 ANQGSEA. Trimming removed 1 base at V and 6 bases at J, with 7 bases between. CDR3 residues: CSVEGGGNSPLHF. CDR3 bases: TGCAGCGTTGAAGGGGGAGGTAATTCACCCCTCCACTTT.

This clonotype was counted at least ten times. The gene calls are TRBV5-1 and TRBJ2-5, with unresolved D. Germline lookup yields CDR1 SGHRS and CDR2 YFSETQ. V was shortened by 0 bases and J by 1 base, with 13 bases between the two germline ends. This CDR3 contains 16 residues. The CDR3 nucleotides are TGCGCCAGCAGCTTGGATCCTTGGGTGGCCCAAGAGACCCAGTACTTC. It yields the protein CASSLDPWVAQETQYF. The variable domain in full, completed from reference TRBV5-1 and TRBJ2-5, reads KAGVTQTPRYLIKTRGQQVTLSCSPISGHRSVSWYQQTPGQGLQFLFEYFSETQRNKGNFPGRFSGRQFSNSRSEMNVSTLELGDSALYLCASSLDPWVAQETQYFGPGTRLLVL.

With respect to this clonotype: One end of the junction is discordant with germline, which a read error may explain. The rearrangement uses TRBV29-1 and TRBJ1-5; D may be TRBD1 (6 bases). In germline, CDR1 is SQVTM, CDR2 ANQGSEA. The CDR3 spans 16 residues. The CDR3 bases are TGTGCCAGTAGTGCGAGACAGGACAATAGCAATCAGCCCCAGCATTTT. As protein: CASSARQDNSNQPQHF. Full variable domain (missing parts from reference TRBV29-1 and TRBJ1-5): SAVISQKPSRDICQRGTSLTIQCQVDSQVTMMFWYRQQPGQSLTLIATANQGSEATYESGFVIDKFPISRPNLTFSTLTVSNMSPEDSSIYLCASSARQDNSNQPQHFGDGTRLSIL.

This clonotype came up many times. The chain uses TRBV20-1 and TRBJ1-1; TRBD1 is a possible D gene (6 bases). Germline V lookup: CDR1 DFQATT, CDR2 SNEGSKA (reference sequence). This CDR3 is built from 14 residues. The V and J ends lost 6 bases and 9 bases respectively, with 23 bases between them. CDR3 DNA: TGCAGTGCGGGGGCCGCGGGGGGAGTTACTAAAGCTTTCTTT. Protein: CSAGAAGGVTKAFF.